This T cell receptor (beta chain) was sequenced in a study of chemoradiotherapy in HPV16-positive cancers. The germline V gene encodes CDR1 MDHEN and CDR2 SYDVKM. The CDR3 sequence is 17 residues long. V lost 8 bases and J lost 0; bases outside the gene matches: 13. Sequenced by immunoSEQ multiplex PCR; TCRdb stores in-frame clones only, minus some. The data show several thousand clones, roughly four fifths seen once. This specimen was collected from a patient who underwent chemoradiotherapy. This rearrangement joins TRBV28 to TRBJ2-3; 8 bases are a match to TRBD1. This receptor was obtained from a human donor with HPV-associated anogenital cancer. The CDR3 sequence: CASSPPGGETSTDTQYF. The CDR3 DNA reads as TGTGCCAGCTCCCCTCCAGGGGGCGAAACCAGCACAGATACGCAGTATTTT.